These T cell receptor beta chains were read from a single sample in a study of cytomegalovirus exposure and HLA in healthy donors. The assay was immunoSEQ multiplex PCR, and TCRdb's table has in-frame clones only and misses some. The table lists about 170,000 clones, about 85% of them singletons. What was sequenced was PBMCs. These receptors originate from a man aged 18 to 30 in good health and CMV-seropositive. Each CDR3 is given with its conserved first and last residue. D genes are given only for firm matches. Not every row has a clone size; where given, it reads once, few, many or a size class.

j_call clone_size v_call d_call cdr3_aa cdr3_nt
TRBJ2-1 NA TRBV18 TRBD2 CASSPTGLAGRNEQFF TGTGCCAGCTCACCAACCGGACTAGCGGGGAGGAATGAGCAGTTCTTC
TRBJ2-1 NA TRBV2 NA CASSGLGAMEQFF TGTGCCAGCAGTGGGTTAGGGGCGATGGAGCAGTTCTTC
TRBJ1-1 NA TRBV10-3 NA CAIRREQGIGTEAFF TGTGCCATCAGGAGAGAACAGGGTATAGGCACTGAAGCTTTCTTT
TRBJ2-7 NA TRBV4-3 NA CASSPRPGDPYEQYF TGCGCCAGCAGCCCTCGACCGGGGGACCCCTACGAGCAGTACTTC
TRBJ1-6 once TRBV27 NA CASTPGGNSPLHF TGTGCCAGCACCCCGGGGGGAAATTCACCCCTCCACTTT
TRBJ2-5 NA TRBV5-8 NA CASSLVRGPQETQYF TGTGCCAGCAGCTTGGTGCGGGGCCCTCAAGAGACCCAGTACTTC
TRBJ1-2 NA TRBV11-2 TRBD1 CASSLTTGGEGYTF TGTGCCAGCAGCTTAACGACAGGGGGAGAAGGCTACACCTTC
TRBJ1-6 NA TRBV15 TRBD1 CATSRTGGDSPLHF TGTGCCACCAGCAGGACAGGGGGTGATTCACCCCTCCACTTT
TRBJ2-5 NA TRBV7-7 TRBD2 CASSLRTSGETQYF TGTGCTAGCAGCCTCCGGACTAGCGGGGAGACCCAGTACTTC
TRBJ2-7 NA TRBV2 NA CASSDLRYEQYF TGTGCCAGCAGTGACCTCAGATACGAGCAGTACTTC
TRBJ1-5 once TRBV7-6 NA CASSLGLNTAPNQPQHF TGTGCCAGCAGCTTGGGACTGAACACCGCGCCCAATCAGCCCCAGCATTTT
TRBJ2-2 NA TRBV2 NA CASRLTAPGELFF TGTGCCAGCAGGTTGACAGCCCCCGGGGAGCTGTTTTTT
TRBJ2-7 NA TRBV15 TRBD2 CATSRDYTGTSGGDAEYF TGTGCCACCAGCAGAGATTACACCGGGACTAGCGGGGGAGACGCGGAGTACTTC
TRBJ1-2 NA TRBV11-2 NA CASSLTGQSYGYTF TGTGCCAGCAGCTTAACAGGGCAATCCTATGGCTACACCTTC
TRBJ1-4 few TRBV2 TRBD1 CASRDRVGSEKLFF TGTGCCAGCAGGGACAGGGTCGGGAGTGAAAAACTGTTTTTT
TRBJ1-6 NA TRBV6-5 NA CASSYFKGMGLHF TGTGCCAGCAGTTACTTTAAGGGGATGGGCCTCCACTTT
TRBJ2-7 NA TRBV9 TRBD2 CASSVDGGGAYEQYF TGTGCCAGCAGCGTAGATGGCGGGGGGGCTTACGAGCAGTACTTC
TRBJ1-1 NA TRBV7-9 NA CASSFGDSGNTEAFF TGTGCCAGCAGCTTTGGTGACTCCGGGAACACTGAAGCTTTCTTT
TRBJ1-1 once TRBV9 NA CASSATVNTEAFF TGTGCCAGCAGCGCGACAGTGAACACTGAAGCTTTCTTT
TRBJ1-6 NA TRBV5-4 TRBD1 CASSIGQGADNSPLHF TGTGCCAGCAGCATAGGACAGGGGGCGGATAATTCACCCCTCCACTTT
TRBJ2-7 few TRBV6-6 TRBD2 CASEPGLAGNEQYF TGTGCCAGCGAGCCGGGACTAGCGGGGAACGAGCAGTACTTC
TRBJ2-2 NA TRBV4-3 TRBD1 CASSQYRGSNTGELFF TGCGCCAGCAGCCAGTACAGGGGTTCGAACACCGGGGAGCTGTTTTTT
TRBJ2-2 NA TRBV10-3 NA CAISEAGTDTGELFF TGTGCCATCAGTGAGGCGGGGACGGACACCGGGGAGCTGTTTTTT
TRBJ1-4 NA TRBV27 TRBD1 CASGRQGANEKLFF TGTGCCAGCGGGAGACAGGGGGCTAATGAAAAACTGTTTTTT
TRBJ1-1 NA TRBV19 NA CASSGYSSMNTEAFF TGTGCCAGTAGTGGATACAGTTCGATGAACACTGAAGCTTTCTTT
TRBJ2-7 NA TRBV19 NA CASSSGRPSGHLYEQYF TGTGCCAGTAGTTCAGGCCGTCCCTCGGGACATCTCTACGAGCAGTACTTC
TRBJ1-1 once TRBV9 NA CASNPRGNTEAFF TGTGCCAGCAACCCTAGGGGGAACACTGAAGCTTTCTTT
TRBJ2-1 NA TRBV10-1 NA CASSGENGNEQFF TGCGCCAGCAGTGGGGAGAACGGCAATGAGCAGTTCTTC
TRBJ1-4 NA TRBV5-5 NA CASSLGPQQGSAEKLFF TGTGCCAGCAGCCTAGGGCCTCAACAGGGTTCAGCCGAAAAACTGTTTTTT
TRBJ1-2 NA TRBV7-2 NA CASSLGAGMDGYTF TGTGCCAGCAGCTTAGGTGCGGGAATGGATGGCTACACCTTC
TRBJ1-2 NA TRBV5-1 TRBD1 CASSSGQGASNYGYTF TGCGCCAGCAGCTCGGGACAGGGGGCATCTAACTATGGCTACACCTTC
TRBJ1-5 NA TRBV7-8 NA CASSPEGGREQPQHF TGTGCCAGCAGCCCCGAGGGCGGGAGGGAACAGCCCCAGCATTTT
TRBJ2-3 NA TRBV25-1 NA CASTRGSTDTQYF TGTGCCAGCACGCGGGGAAGCACAGATACGCAGTATTTT
TRBJ2-1 NA TRBV10-3 TRBD2 CATALAKNEQFF TGTGCCACCGCACTAGCGAAGAATGAGCAGTTCTTC
TRBJ1-2 NA TRBV18 TRBD1 CASSPLGDRNYGYTF TGTGCCAGCTCACCACTGGGGGACAGGAACTATGGCTACACCTTC
TRBJ1-5 few TRBV6-5 NA CASSYEERQPQHF TGTGCCAGCAGTTACGAGGAGAGGCAGCCCCAGCATTTT
TRBJ2-7 NA TRBV4-1 TRBD1 CASSQASDRATYEQYF TGCGCCAGCAGCCAAGCCTCGGACAGGGCTACCTACGAGCAGTACTTC
TRBJ2-5 NA TRBV6-4 TRBD1 CARQGGDRGQETQYF TGTGCCAGACAGGGGGGGGACAGGGGGCAAGAGACCCAGTACTTC
TRBJ1-2 NA TRBV9 TRBD1 CASSETWTGSRAGGYTF TGTGCCAGCAGCGAAACGTGGACAGGGTCTAGGGCGGGTGGCTACACCTTC
TRBJ2-3 once TRBV15 NA CATSRVAGALDTQYF TGTGCCACCAGCAGAGTTGCGGGGGCCTTAGATACGCAGTATTTT
TRBJ2-1 NA TRBV19 TRBD2 CASSIPGPRGGLLDEQFF TGTGCCAGTAGTATCCCAGGCCCTCGGGGGGGCCTACTTGATGAGCAGTTCTTC
TRBJ2-1 NA TRBV7-2 TRBD2 CASNPGLAGDNEQFF TGTGCCAGCAACCCGGGACTAGCGGGGGACAATGAGCAGTTCTTC
TRBJ2-2 NA TRBV4-1 TRBD2 CASSHMGLAGGVGELFF TGCGCCAGCAGCCACATGGGACTAGCGGGGGGTGTCGGGGAGCTGTTTTTT
TRBJ1-6 NA TRBV6-5 NA CASSYGARASSPLHF TGTGCCAGCAGTTACGGGGCCAGGGCGAGCTCACCCCTCCACTTT
TRBJ2-1 NA TRBV30 NA CAWRQDPRGEQFF TGTGCCTGGAGGCAAGATCCCCGGGGGGAGCAGTTCTTC
TRBJ2-3 NA TRBV7-2 NA CASSLPGVWVGYF TGTGCCAGCAGCCTTCCCGGGGTCTGGGTAGGGTATTTT
TRBJ2-7 NA TRBV4-3 TRBD1 CASSQDFITGTGIYEQYF TGCGCCAGCAGCCAAGATTTTATCACCGGGACAGGGATCTACGAGCAGTACTTC
TRBJ1-1 NA TRBV5-1 NA CASSFSQGNTEAFF TGCGCCAGCAGCTTTTCTCAGGGAAACACTGAAGCTTTCTTT
TRBJ1-4 once TRBV6-5 NA CASSFGRGISEKLFF TGTGCCAGCTCTTTCGGCAGGGGCATTTCGGAAAAACTGTTTTTT
TRBJ1-6 NA TRBV6-4 TRBD1 CASSEGTADNSPLHF TGTGCCAGCAGTGAAGGGACAGCCGATAATTCACCCCTCCACTTT
TRBJ2-5 NA TRBV7-8 NA CASSALRVQETQYF TGTGCCAGCAGCGCCCTCAGGGTCCAAGAGACCCAGTACTTC
TRBJ1-1 once TRBV9 NA CASGGGNTEAFF TGTGCCAGCGGGGGGGGGAATACTGAAGCTTTCTTT
TRBJ2-3 few TRBV5-6 TRBD2 CASSLVGGGTDTQYF TGTGCCAGCAGCTTGGTGGGGGGGGGCACAGATACGCAGTATTTT
TRBJ2-2 NA TRBV5-1 NA CASSLAGYTGELFF TGCGCCAGCAGCTTGGCCGGTTACACCGGGGAGCTGTTTTTT
TRBJ1-1 NA TRBV18 TRBD1 CASSPVGQGIPIEDTEAFF TGTGCCAGCTCACCTGTGGGACAGGGGATACCCATAGAGGACACTGAAGCTTTCTTT